This T cell receptor beta chain was found in a study of blood T cell repertoires in COVID-19. Germline lookup yields CDR1 LGHNT and CDR2 FRNRAP. Between the trimmed V and J ends, which lost 6 bases and 7 bases, there was a span of 18 bases. The CDR3 totals 15 residues. Assay: immunoSEQ multiplex PCR; the TCRdb copy retains only in-frame clones and omits some. The table has around 44,000 clones, over 80% seen once. The chain is built from TRBV12-5 and TRBJ1-4; D not certain. Sequencing was performed on peripheral blood. The receptor's source is a human donor in a cohort sampled during active COVID-19. For the CDR3, the DNA is TGTGCTAGTGGCCCCCTGGGGAGCCCAGGTGAAAAACTGTTTTTT. It is translated as CASGPLGSPGEKLFF.